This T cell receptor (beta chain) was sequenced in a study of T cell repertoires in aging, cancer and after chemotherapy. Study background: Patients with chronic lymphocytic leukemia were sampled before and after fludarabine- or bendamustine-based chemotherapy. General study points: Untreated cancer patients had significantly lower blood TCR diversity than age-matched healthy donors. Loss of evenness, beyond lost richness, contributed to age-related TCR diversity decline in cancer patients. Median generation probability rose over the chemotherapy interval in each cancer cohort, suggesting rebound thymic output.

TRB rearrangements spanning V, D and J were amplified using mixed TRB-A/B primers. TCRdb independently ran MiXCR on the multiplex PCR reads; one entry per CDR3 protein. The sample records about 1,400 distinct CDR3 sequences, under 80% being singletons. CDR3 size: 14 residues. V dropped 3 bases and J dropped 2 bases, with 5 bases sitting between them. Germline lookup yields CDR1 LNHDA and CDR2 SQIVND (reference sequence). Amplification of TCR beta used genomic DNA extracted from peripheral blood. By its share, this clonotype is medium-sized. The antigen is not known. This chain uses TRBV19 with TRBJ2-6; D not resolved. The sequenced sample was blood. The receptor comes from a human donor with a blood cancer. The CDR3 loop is CASSIKAGANVLTF. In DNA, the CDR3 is TGTGCCAGTAGTATTAAAGCTGGGGCCAACGTCCTGACTTTC.